The next 24 T cell receptor beta chains were all read from a single sample in a study of T cells in Graves' hyperthyroidism and ophthalmopathy. TCR beta CDR3 regions were amplified from RNA transcripts. The HTBI set primed first-round TCR CDR3 RT-PCR. TCRdb called the multiplex PCR reads again in MiXCR, with one record for every CDR3 protein. There are some 570,000 distinct CDR3 sequences in the sample; approximately 17% occur only once, and approximately 15% lies in the top ten. The specimen sequenced was blood. All receptors come from a woman in her late teens or twenties with Graves' ophthalmopathy.

With respect to this clonotype: The junction shows a germline mismatch at one end, possibly a read error. The chain couples TRBV27 to TRBJ2-3, with 9 nucleotides matching TRBD1. There are 14 residues in the CDR3. CDR1 and CDR2 (germline): MNHEY, SMNVEV (reference sequence). CDR3 region: CASSGGQGADAQYF. Here the CDR3 DNA reads TGTGCCAGCAGTGGGGGACAGGGCGCAGATGCGCAGTATTTT.

In its sample, this clonotype was seen many times. The chain combines TRBV27 with TRBJ1-5; 7 bases map to TRBD1. Germline CDR1 is MNHEY and CDR2 is SMNVEV (reference sequence). Trimming cost V 6 bases and J 5 bases; bases outside gene matches: 4. CDR3 size: 13 residues. Here the CDR3 reads CASRRTGDQPQHF. The CDR3 nucleotides are TGTGCCAGCAGGCGGACAGGTGATCAGCCCCAGCATTTT.

This clonotype was found many times. The chain couples TRBV28 to TRBJ1-6; 9 bases align to TRBD1. The CDR3 has 14 residues. Trimming took 6 bases from V and 10 from J; bases not matched to a gene: 7. Germline CDR1 MDHEN, CDR2 SYDVKM. CDR3 in DNA: TGTGCCAGCAGGTTAACAGGGGGCGGATCACCCCTCCACTTT. This codes for CASRLTGGGSPLHF.

This clonotype has at least ten counts. J is TRBJ2-7 and V is TRBV29-1, with TRBD1 identical over 12 bases. Germline V gene lookup returns CDR1 SQVTM and CDR2 ANQGSEA. V dropped 0 bases and J dropped 7; count of bases not matched to a gene: 4. CDR3 length: 14 residues. CDR3 sequence: CSVEDGTGGWEQYF. The DNA of the CDR3 is TGCAGCGTTGAAGACGGGACAGGGGGCTGGGAGCAGTACTTC.

This chain connects TRBV2 to TRBJ2-3; D is undetermined. Trimming left V 1 base short and J 1 base short, with 12 bases between. This CDR3 has 16 amino acids. Germline-derived CDR1 and CDR2 are SNHLY and FYNNEI. The CDR3 is CASSEEVIPRTDTQYF. The CDR3 DNA reads TGTGCCAGCAGTGAAGAGGTAATACCTCGCACAGATACGCAGTATTTT.

This clonotype was observed many times. V and J are TRBV7-9 and TRBJ2-7; D may be TRBD2 (5 bases). Germline lookup yields CDR1 SEHNR and CDR2 FQNEAQ (reference sequence). The V gene lost 7 bases and the J gene lost 3 bases, with 13 bases spanning the gap. The CDR3 spans 13 residues. In DNA, the CDR3 is TGTGCCAGCACCACTCAAGAGGGCTACGAGCAGTACTTC. Translation: CASTTQEGYEQYF.

The chain couples TRBV28 to TRBJ1-1; no firm D call. CDR1 is MDHEN, CDR2 SYDVKM, per germline. The CDR3 spans 16 residues. V lost 6 bases to trimming and J lost 13 bases, with 30 bases between them. The CDR3 nucleotides are TGTGCCAGCAGCGACCCCTTTAGGGTTCGGGTCTTTAAAGTTTTCTTT. Translation gives CASSDPFRVRVFKVFF. Full variable domain (outside the CDR3, taken from reference TRBV28 and TRBJ1-1): DVKVTQSSRYLVKRTGEKVFLECVQDMDHENMFWYRQDPGLGLRLIYFSYDVKMKEKGDIPEGYSVSREKKERFSLILESASTNQTSMYLCASSDPFRVRVFKVFFGQGTRLTVV.

This clonotype was seen more than once but under ten times. The rearrangement uses TRBV28 and TRBJ2-1, with D perhaps matching TRBD2 (6 bases). Germline V CDR1 and CDR2: MDHEN, SYDVKM. The CDR3 sequence is 16 residues long. Trimming removed 5 bases from V and 4 bases from J, with 18 bases in between. Here the CDR3 reads CASSAPLAKGYNEQFF. As DNA, the CDR3 is TGTGCCAGCAGTGCCCCTCTAGCGAAAGGATACAATGAGCAGTTCTTC. The full variable domain, with the rest looked up from reference TRBV28 and TRBJ2-1, is DVKVTQSSRYLVKRTGEKVFLECVQDMDHENMFWYRQDPGLGLRLIYFSYDVKMKEKGDIPEGYSVSREKKERFSLILESASTNQTSMYLCASSAPLAKGYNEQFFGPGTRLTVL.

The J gene is TRBJ2-7, the V gene TRBV3-1, with D perhaps matching TRBD2 (6 bases). V was clipped by 1 base and J by 3 bases, with 13 bases between them. The V gene's germline CDR1 is LGHDT and CDR2 YNNKEL (reference sequence). The CDR3 has 15 amino acids. The CDR3 sequence: CASSQGGTPHYEQYF. CDR3 DNA sequence: TGTGCCAGCAGCCAAGGCGGGACTCCTCACTACGAGCAGTACTTC.

This clonotype was detected a few times. This may be a read error: a much more frequent sequence differs by one nucleotide. The chain links TRBV12-3 or TRBV12-4 to TRBJ1-1; 7 bases fit TRBD1. The CDR3 is 15 residues long. For the CDR3, the DNA is TGTGCCAACAGTTTATGGGGCGCAGGGGGCACTGAAGCTTTCTTT. Its protein is CANSLWGAGGTEAFF.

This clonotype has a count of ten or more. This chain connects TRBV12-5 to TRBJ2-3; possible D gene TRBD1, 6 bases. Germline V gives CDR1 LGHNT, CDR2 FRNRAP. The germline V and J ends were trimmed by 3 bases and 4 bases, with 8 bases remaining between them. This CDR3 is built from 13 residues. This CDR3 reads CASGLYRADTQYF. DNA of the CDR3: TGTGCTAGTGGTTTATACAGGGCAGATACGCAGTATTTT. The full variable domain, completed using reference TRBV12-5 and TRBJ2-3, is DARVTQTPRHKVTEMGQEVTMRCQPILGHNTVFWYRQTMMQGLELLAYFRNRAPLDDSGMPKDRFSAEMPDATLATLKIQPSEPRDSAVYFCASGLYRADTQYFGPGTRLTVL.

Concerning this clonotype itself: An end of the junction differs from the germline gene, which may be a read error. The chain is built from TRBV4-1 and TRBJ1-5; TRBD1 is a possible D gene (5 bases). The CDR3 extends over 14 amino acids. The germline gives CDR1 MGHRA, CDR2 YSYEKL. CDR3 region: CASSQRGGNQPQHF. The CDR3, as DNA: TGCGCCAGTAGCCAGAGGGGTGGGAATCAGCCCCAGCATTTT.

Turning to this clonotype: A much larger clone differs by one base, so this may be a read error. V and J are TRBV7-9 and TRBJ2-7; D may be TRBD2 (7 bases). Trimming left V 5 bases short and J 4 bases short, with 18 bases between. The germline V gene encodes CDR1 SEHNR and CDR2 FQNEAQ (reference sequence). The length of the CDR3 is 15 residues. The CDR3 nucleotides read TGTGCCAGCAGCGGAACCGGGGGGCGTCGATACGAGCAGTACTTC. As protein: CASSGTGGRRYEQYF.

This chain uses TRBV30 with TRBJ1-5; TRBD1 aligns across 9 bases. Germline trimming cut 3 bases from V and 3 bases from J; bases unmatched to any gene: 6. This CDR3 region has 15 residues. Germline V gene lookup returns CDR1 GTSNPN and CDR2 SVGIG (reference sequence). The CDR3 spells CAWRGGTGYNQPQHF. In nucleotides, the CDR3 is TGTGCCTGGAGAGGAGGGACAGGGTACAATCAGCCCCAGCATTTT.

This clonotype was recorded at least ten times. This rearrangement joins TRBV28 to TRBJ2-1, with 9 bases aligning to TRBD1. The CDR3 loop spans 13 amino acids. The germline V gene has CDR1 MDHEN and CDR2 SYDVKM. V gave up 7 bases and J gave up 5 bases; unmatched junction bases: 3. CDR3 amino acids: CASTRTGDNEQFF. DNA of the CDR3: TGTGCCAGCACCCGGACAGGGGACAATGAGCAGTTCTTC.

This clonotype was seen a few times. The chain has TRBV9 and TRBJ1-1; 11 bases map to TRBD1. This CDR3 region has 15 residues. CDR1 is SGDLS, CDR2 YYNGEE, per germline. V dropped 4 bases and J dropped 4; count of bases not matched to a gene: 6. As DNA, the CDR3 is TGTGCCAGCAGCATAACCGGGACAGGGGGCACTGAAGCTTTCTTT. It translates to CASSITGTGGTEAFF.

This clonotype was seen a few times. The chain joins TRBV30 to TRBJ2-6; D is unclear. The CDR3 consists of 12 residues. Germline V gene lookup returns CDR1 GTSNPN and CDR2 SVGIG (reference sequence). The V and J ends lost 4 bases and 4 bases respectively, with 5 bases between them. CDR3 region: CAWKLGANVLTF. CDR3 DNA: TGTGCCTGGAAATTGGGGGCCAACGTCCTGACTTTC.

The chain uses TRBV30 and TRBJ1-5; D perhaps matches TRBD1 (5 bases). Germline CDR1 reads GTSNPN; CDR2 reads SVGIG (reference sequence). CDR3 length equals 15 residues. The V end was cut by 0 bases, the J end by 1 base, with 10 bases between. CDR3 in amino acids: CAWSVGEGSNQPQHF. In DNA form, the CDR3 reads TGTGCCTGGAGTGTGGGGGAGGGGAGCAATCAGCCCCAGCATTTT.

This clonotype was seen at least ten times. V and J are TRBV18 and TRBJ2-7; 7 bases agree with TRBD2. Germline V gene sequence: CDR1 KGHSH, CDR2 LQKENI. J lost 6 bases, V lost 3 bases, and 11 bases had no gene match. The CDR3 loop spans 15 amino acids. CDR3 nucleotide sequence: TGTGCCAGCTCACCCCCGGGGGGACCTGAGGGCGAGCAGTACTTC. Amino acid sequence: CASSPPGGPEGEQYF.

This clonotype was counted many times. The V call is TRBV18, the J call TRBJ2-2; D could derive from TRBD1 or TRBD2 (5 bases each). Germline V gives CDR1 KGHSH, CDR2 LQKENI. The CDR3 has 15 residues. V was pared by 2 bases and J by 5 bases, with 12 bases between. The DNA for the CDR3 is TGTGCCAGCTCACCATCCGGGGACGGGACCGGGGAGCTGTTTTTT. Its translation: CASSPSGDGTGELFF.

This clonotype has ten or more counts. The chain joins TRBV6-1 to TRBJ2-7, with TRBD1 matching 7 bases. Germline lookup yields CDR1 MNHNS and CDR2 SASEGT. This CDR3 comprises 13 residues. J was trimmed by 2 bases and V by 5 bases; bases with no gene match: 3. The CDR3 nucleotides are TGTGCCAGCAGTCAGGGGGAGCCCTACGAGCAGTACTTC. Amino acid sequence: CASSQGEPYEQYF.

The chain joins TRBV15 to TRBJ2-1; D perhaps matches TRBD2 (6 bases). V lost 0 bases and J lost 3, with 15 bases in between. There are 17 residues in the CDR3. The germline gives CDR1 LNHNV, CDR2 YYDKDF (reference sequence). The CDR3 DNA reads as TGTGCCACCAGCAGAGATGCTTCCCCGCGGGGCTACAATGAGCAGTTCTTC. It codes for CATSRDASPRGYNEQFF. Full variable domain (rest looked up from reference TRBV15 and TRBJ2-1): DAMVIQNPRYQVTQFGKPVTLSCSQTLNHNVMYWYQQKSSQAPKLLFHYYDKDFNNEADTPDNFQSRRPNTSFCFLDIRSPGLGDTAMYLCATSRDASPRGYNEQFFGPGTRLTVL.

In this sample, this clonotype turned up many times. The gene calls are TRBV20-1 and TRBJ1-2; D unclear. From germline, CDR1 is DFQATT and CDR2 SNEGSKA (reference sequence). This CDR3 spans 12 amino acids. Trimming cost V 6 bases and J 1 base, with 9 bases left between them. The CDR3 loop is CSAATDNYGYTF. The CDR3 nucleotides are TGCAGTGCCGCGACCGATAACTATGGCTACACCTTC.

The table lists this clonotype with many counts. The chain recombines TRBV6-1 with TRBJ1-2, with 9 positions matching TRBD1. The trim removed 3 bases at V and 4 bases at J, leaving 3 bases unmatched. The CDR3 has 14 amino acids. Germline loops: CDR1 MNHNS, CDR2 SASEGT. CDR3 residues: CASSETTGGYGYTF. In DNA form, the CDR3 reads TGTGCCAGCAGTGAGACGACAGGGGGCTATGGCTACACCTTC.